The TCR beta chain described here comes from a study of beta chain features in type 1 diabetes. At the level of the study: All of the samples together had more than 95 million sorted cells examined.

cDNA synthesis used the whole RNA isolate, giving expressed TCRB sequences. Sequencing used immunoSEQ multiplex PCR; TCRdb keeps in-frame clones, though not all of them. Of about 930,000 clones detected, 17% appear once; the ten largest clones hold about 0.025%. V lost 2 bases to trimming and J lost 5 bases, with 9 bases between them. This CDR3 is built from 13 residues. Germline CDR1 reads SGHTA; CDR2 reads FQGNSA. Study results and caveats: cDNA-based sequencing might over-represent cells highly expressing TCR.

This clone was found a few times. What it recognizes is unknown. The sample was naive CD4+ T cells from blood. V usage is TRBV7-2 and J usage is TRBJ2-5; D is uncertain. This TCR derives from a woman between 18 and 29 years old in good health. The CDR3 reads CASSLQVGETQYF. The CDR3 DNA follows: TGTGCCAGCAGCTTACAGGTTGGGGAGACCCAGTACTTC. Filled out from reference TRBV7-2 and TRBJ2-5, the complete variable domain reads GAGVSQSPSNKVTEKGKDVELRCDPISGHTALYWYRQSLGQGLEFLIYFQGNSAPDKSGLPSDRFSAERTGGSVSTLTIQRTQQEDSAVYLCASSLQVGETQYFGPGTRLLVL.